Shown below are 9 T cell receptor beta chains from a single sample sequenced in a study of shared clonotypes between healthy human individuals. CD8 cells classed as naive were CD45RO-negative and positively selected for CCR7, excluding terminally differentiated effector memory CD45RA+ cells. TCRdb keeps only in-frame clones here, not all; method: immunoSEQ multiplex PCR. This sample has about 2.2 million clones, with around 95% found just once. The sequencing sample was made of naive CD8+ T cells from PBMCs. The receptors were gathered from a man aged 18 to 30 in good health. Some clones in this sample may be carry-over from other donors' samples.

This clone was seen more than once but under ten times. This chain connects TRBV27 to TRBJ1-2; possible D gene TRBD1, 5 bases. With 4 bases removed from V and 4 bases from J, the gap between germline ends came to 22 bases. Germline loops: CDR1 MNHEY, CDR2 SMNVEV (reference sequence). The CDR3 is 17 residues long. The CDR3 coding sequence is TGTGCCAGCAGTTCCCTTGGGTACAGCGGGGCATCCTATGGCTACACCTTC. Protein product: CASSSLGYSGASYGYTF.

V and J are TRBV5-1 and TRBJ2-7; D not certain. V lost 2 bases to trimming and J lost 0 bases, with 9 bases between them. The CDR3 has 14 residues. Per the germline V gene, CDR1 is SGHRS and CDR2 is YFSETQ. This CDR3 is CASSLGRTSYEQYF. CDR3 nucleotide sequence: TGCGCCAGCAGCTTAGGCAGGACCTCCTACGAGCAGTACTTC.

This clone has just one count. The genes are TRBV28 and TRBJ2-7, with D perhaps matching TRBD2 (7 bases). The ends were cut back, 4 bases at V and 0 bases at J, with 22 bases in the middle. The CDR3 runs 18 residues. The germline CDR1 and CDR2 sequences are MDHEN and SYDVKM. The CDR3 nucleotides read TGTGCCAGCAGTTCCGGGGGGTACGGGTCAGGGGTCTCCTACGAGCAGTACTTC. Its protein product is CASSSGGYGSGVSYEQYF.

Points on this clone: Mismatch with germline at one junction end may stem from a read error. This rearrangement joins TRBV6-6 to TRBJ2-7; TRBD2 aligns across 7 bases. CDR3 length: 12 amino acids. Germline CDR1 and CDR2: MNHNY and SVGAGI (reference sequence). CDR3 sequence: CASSYSSREEDF. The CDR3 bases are TGTGCCAGCAGTTACTCGAGCCGGGAGGAAGACTTC.

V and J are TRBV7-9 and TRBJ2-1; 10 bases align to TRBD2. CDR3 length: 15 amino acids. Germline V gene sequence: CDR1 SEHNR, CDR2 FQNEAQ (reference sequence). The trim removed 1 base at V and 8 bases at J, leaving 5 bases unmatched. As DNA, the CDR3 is TGTGCCAGCAGCTTAGTACTAGCGGGGTCGCATGAGCAGTTCTTC. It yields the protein CASSLVLAGSHEQFF.

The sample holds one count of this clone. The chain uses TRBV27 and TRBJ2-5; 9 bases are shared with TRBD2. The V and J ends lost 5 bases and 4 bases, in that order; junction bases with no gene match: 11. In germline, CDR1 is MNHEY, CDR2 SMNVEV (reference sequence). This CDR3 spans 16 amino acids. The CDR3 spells CASSPQLREGLETQYF. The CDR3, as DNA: TGTGCCAGCAGTCCCCAGTTGCGGGAGGGCCTAGAGACCCAGTACTTC.

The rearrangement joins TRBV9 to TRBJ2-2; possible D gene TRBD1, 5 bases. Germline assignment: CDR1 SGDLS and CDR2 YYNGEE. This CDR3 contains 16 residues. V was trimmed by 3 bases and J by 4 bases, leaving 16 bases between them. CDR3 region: CASSADQGRGTGELFF. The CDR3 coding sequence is TGTGCCAGCAGCGCAGACCAGGGAAGGGGCACCGGGGAGCTGTTTTTT.

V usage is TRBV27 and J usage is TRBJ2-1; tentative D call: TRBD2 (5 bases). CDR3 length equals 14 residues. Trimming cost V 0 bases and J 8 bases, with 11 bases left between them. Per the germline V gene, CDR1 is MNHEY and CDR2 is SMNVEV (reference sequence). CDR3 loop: CASSLSASIYEQFF. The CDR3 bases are TGTGCCAGCAGTTTATCGGCTAGCATCTATGAGCAGTTCTTC.

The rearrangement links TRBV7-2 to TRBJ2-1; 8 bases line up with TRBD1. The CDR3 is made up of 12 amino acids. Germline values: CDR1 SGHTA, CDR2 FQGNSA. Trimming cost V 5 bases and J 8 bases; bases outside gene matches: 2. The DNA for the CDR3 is TGTGCCAGCAGCGACAGGGGCTATGAGCAGTTCTTC. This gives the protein CASSDRGYEQFF.